A selection of T cell receptor beta chains follows, all from one sample in a study of T-cell memory formation after mild COVID-19. TCRdb reprocessed the 5' RACE reads via MiXCR and lists one record per CDR3 protein. The sample consists of about 270,000 distinct CDR3 sequences, about 16% of them appearing once. The sequenced sample consisted of PBMCs or a T cell subset sorted from them (not recorded which). The receptors shown here come from a young man who had mild COVID-19 (a few samples of this study predate the infection). Cell type and time point are not known. The CDR3 runs from the conserved cysteine through the conserved F or W. D genes are given only for firm matches. Clone sizes are given selectively: once, few, many, or a class where the clone is expanded.

J,size,V,D,DNA,CDR3
TRBJ2-5,many,TRBV9,.,TGTGCCAGCAGCGTGACGGGGGACCAAGAGACCCAGTACTTC,CASSVTGDQETQYF
TRBJ1-1,.,TRBV4-2,.,TGTGCCAGCAGCCAAGAGAGGGGCCGCCCACCCAACACTGAAGCTTTCTTT,CASSQERGRPPNTEAFF
TRBJ1-1,few,TRBV7-9,TRBD1,TGTGCCAGCAGCTTATTGGCCGGGACAGGGGGCGGGCGCACTGAAGCTTTCTTT,CASSLLAGTGGGRTEAFF
TRBJ1-1,.,TRBV27,.,TGTGCCAGCAGTTTATTGGGCACAGGCGATAACACTGAAGCTTTCTTT,CASSLLGTGDNTEAFF
TRBJ1-4,.,TRBV4-3,.,TGCGCCAGCAGCCAAGCCGGCGGAGGAGGAGTATCTAATGAAAAACTGTTTTTT,CASSQAGGGGVSNEKLFF
TRBJ2-2,many,TRBV29-1,.,TGCAGCGTTGAAGATCGTGTGGGGCCGAACACCGGGGAGCTGTTTTTT,CSVEDRVGPNTGELFF
TRBJ2-5,many,TRBV4-2,TRBD1,TGTGCCAGCAGCTCAAGACAGGGGCAAGAGACCCAGTACTTC,CASSSRQGQETQYF
TRBJ2-1,few,TRBV7-2,.,TGTGCCAGCAGCCCTCGATTGAGGCAGTTCTTC,CASSPRLRQFF
TRBJ2-2,.,TRBV9,TRBD2,TGTGCCAGCAGCGTAGGGACTAGTAGCACCGGGGAGCTGTTTTTT,CASSVGTSSTGELFF
TRBJ1-2,few,TRBV20-1,.,TGCAGTGCCGGAAGGGCAGGCCCGTACGAGGGTGGCTACACCTTC,CSAGRAGPYEGGYTF
TRBJ2-3,.,TRBV10-3,.,TGTGCCATCAGATTCAGGGGTGAGCCAGATACGCAGTATTTT,CAIRFRGEPDTQYF
TRBJ2-4,few,TRBV28,.,TGTGCCAGCAGTTTTATCGGGGGTGAGAACATTCAGTACTTC,CASSFIGGENIQYF
TRBJ2-7,many,TRBV11-3,TRBD1,TGTGCCAGCAGCCTAGGGACAGGGGGCGATTACGAGCAGTACTTC,CASSLGTGGDYEQYF
TRBJ2-3,.,TRBV7-3,.,TGTGCCAGCAGCTCAACGGCGGGCTCGCTCGGTACGCAGTATTTT,CASSSTAGSLGTQYF
TRBJ1-5,few,TRBV12-3/TRBV12-4,.,TGTGCCAGCTCGGGGGGCAGGCAGAGCAATCAGCCCCAGCATTTT,CASSGGRQSNQPQHF
TRBJ2-7,few,TRBV7-6,.,TGTGCCAGCAGCCAGCGGGCCAGCGGTCTTTACGAGCAGTACTTC,CASSQRASGLYEQYF
TRBJ2-3,many,TRBV4-2,TRBD2,TGTGCCAGCAGCCAAGATCAGGGACTAGGCGCAGATACGCAGTATTTT,CASSQDQGLGADTQYF
TRBJ2-3,few,TRBV15,.,TGTGCCACCAGCAGCAGGGCCTCTAGCACAGATACGCAGTATTTT,CATSSRASSTDTQYF
TRBJ2-1,few,TRBV7-2,TRBD2,TGTGCCAGCAGCTTGCCCGGGACTAGCGGCTACAATGAGCAGTTCTTC,CASSLPGTSGYNEQFF
TRBJ2-2,.,TRBV12-3/TRBV12-4,TRBD2,TGTGCCAGCTCTAGCGGGGCGTGGACCGGGGAGCTGTTTTTT,CASSSGAWTGELFF
TRBJ2-1,.,TRBV4-3,.,TGCGCCAGCAGCCAGCACATCCTTACAGAGGTTGAGCAGTTCTTC,CASSQHILTEVEQFF
TRBJ2-3,many,TRBV5-4,TRBD2,TGTGCCAGCAGCACAGGACTAGCGGGGGGCACAGATACGCAGTATTTT,CASSTGLAGGTDTQYF
TRBJ1-1,few,TRBV12-3/TRBV12-4,TRBD1,TGTGCCAGCAGTGGACAGGAGAACACTGAAGCTTTCTTT,CASSGQENTEAFF
TRBJ1-4,.,TRBV20-1,.,TGCAGTGCTATCTCAAATAAAAATGAAAAACTGTTTTTT,CSAISNKNEKLFF
TRBJ1-1,few,TRBV19,.,TGTGCCAGTAGTATTACCGGGGCCCTGAACACTGAAGCTTTCTTT,CASSITGALNTEAFF
TRBJ2-3,few,TRBV7-2,.,TGTGACAGCAGCCCGCTTCGTACCGGGGGTACGCAGTATTTT,CDSSPLRTGGTQYF
TRBJ1-1,.,TRBV6-2/TRBV6-3,.,TGTGCCAGCAGCCCTTTCCCCGGGACTGGAAGTGAAGCTTTCTTT,CASSPFPGTGSEAFF
TRBJ1-1,few,TRBV30,TRBD1,TGTGCCTGTATTCAGGGGGCCAGCACTGAAGCTTTCTTT,CACIQGASTEAFF
TRBJ2-3,.,TRBV24-1,TRBD2,TGTGCGGCAGCGGGACCCACAGATACGCAGTATTTT,CAAAGPTDTQYF
TRBJ2-3,.,TRBV12-5,TRBD2,TGTGCTAGAGGCCCGGCTAGCGGGGGCACAGATACGCAGTATTTT,CARGPASGGTDTQYF
TRBJ2-1,many,TRBV12-3/TRBV12-4,.,TGTGCCAGCAGGTATGGACAGCCCACCTACAATGAGCAGTTCTTC,CASRYGQPTYNEQFF
TRBJ2-5,few,TRBV5-1,TRBD1,TGCGCCAGCAGCGCCCAGGGGGACCAAGAGACCCAGTACTTC,CASSAQGDQETQYF
TRBJ2-2,many,TRBV7-9,.,TGTGCCAGCCGAAATTGGGTCGGGCGTCACAACACCGGGGAGCTGTTTTTT,CASRNWVGRHNTGELFF
TRBJ2-1,many,TRBV10-2,.,TGCGCCGTACTCCGGGACAATTACAATGAGCAGTTCTTC,CAVLRDNYNEQFF
TRBJ2-7,many,TRBV3-1,TRBD2,TGTGCCAGCCGGCGGGGGGGCGTCGACGAGCAGTACTTC,CASRRGGVDEQYF
TRBJ1-4,.,TRBV20-1,TRBD1,TGCAGTGCTCCCGGGACAGCTGAAAAACTGTTTTTT,CSAPGTAEKLFF
TRBJ2-1,few,TRBV12-3/TRBV12-4,TRBD2,TGTGCCAGCAGTCTGCAAGGGACTAGCGGGGGCAAGCAGTTCTTC,CASSLQGTSGGKQFF
TRBJ1-2,few,TRBV7-2,.,TGTGCCAGCAGCTTAGTTATGTCGGGACTGCCTCATGGTGGCTACACCTTC,CASSLVMSGLPHGGYTF
TRBJ2-1,few,TRBV9,TRBD2,TGTGCCAGCAGCGGACGACTAGCGGGGGCCTCCTACAATGAGCAGTTCTTC,CASSGRLAGASYNEQFF
TRBJ2-5,.,TRBV7-2,TRBD2,TGTGCCAGCAGCTTAGGGGTAGCGGGGGGCGAACAAGAGACCCAGTACTTC,CASSLGVAGGEQETQYF
TRBJ2-5,few,TRBV6-1,.,TGTGCCAGCAGTGTGTTGGGACGGGAAGAGACCCAGTACTTC,CASSVLGREETQYF